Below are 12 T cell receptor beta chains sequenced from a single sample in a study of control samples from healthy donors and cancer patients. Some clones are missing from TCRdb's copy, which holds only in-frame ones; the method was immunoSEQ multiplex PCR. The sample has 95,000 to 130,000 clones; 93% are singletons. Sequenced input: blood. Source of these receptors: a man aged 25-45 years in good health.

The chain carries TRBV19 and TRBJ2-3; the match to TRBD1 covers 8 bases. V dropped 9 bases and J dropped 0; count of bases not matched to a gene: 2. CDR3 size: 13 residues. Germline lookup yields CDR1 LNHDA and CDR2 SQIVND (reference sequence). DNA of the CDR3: TGTGCCAGCCGACAGGGGAGCACAGATACGCAGTATTTT. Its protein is CASRQGSTDTQYF.

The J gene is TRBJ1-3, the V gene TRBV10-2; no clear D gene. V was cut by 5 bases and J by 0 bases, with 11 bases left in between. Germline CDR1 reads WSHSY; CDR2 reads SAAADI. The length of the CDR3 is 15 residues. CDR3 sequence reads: CASSRTGSSGNTIYF. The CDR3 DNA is TGCGCCAGCAGTAGGACGGGGAGCTCTGGAAACACCATATATTTT.

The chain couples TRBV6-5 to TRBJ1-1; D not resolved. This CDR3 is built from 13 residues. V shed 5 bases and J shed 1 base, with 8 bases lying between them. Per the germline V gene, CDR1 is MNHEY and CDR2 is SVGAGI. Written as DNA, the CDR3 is TGTGCCAGCAGTCTTACGTCGAACACTGAAGCTTTCTTT. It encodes CASSLTSNTEAFF.

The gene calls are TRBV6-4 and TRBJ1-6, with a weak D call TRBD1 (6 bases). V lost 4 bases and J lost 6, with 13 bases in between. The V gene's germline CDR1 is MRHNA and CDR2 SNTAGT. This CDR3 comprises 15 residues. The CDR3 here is CASSAEGGANSPLHF. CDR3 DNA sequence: TGTGCCAGCAGTGCGGAGGGGGGAGCTAATTCACCCCTCCACTTT.

The CDR3 protein is CASSTGTGDGYTF. The CDR3 nucleotides are TGTGCCAGTAGTACCGGGACAGGGGATGGCTACACCTTC. This sequence joins TRBV19 and TRBJ1-2; 10 bases line up with TRBD1. CDR1 and CDR2 (germline): LNHDA, SQIVND (reference sequence). The J segment lost 6 bases and the V segment lost 4 bases, leaving 2 bases of the junction unmatched. This CDR3 has 13 residues.

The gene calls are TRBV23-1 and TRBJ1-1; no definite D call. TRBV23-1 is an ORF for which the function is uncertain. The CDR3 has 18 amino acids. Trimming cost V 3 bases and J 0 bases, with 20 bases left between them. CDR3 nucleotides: TGCGCCAGCAGTCACATCAAGCGGGGTAATGCCCTGAACACTGAAGCTTTCTTT. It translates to CASSHIKRGNALNTEAFF.

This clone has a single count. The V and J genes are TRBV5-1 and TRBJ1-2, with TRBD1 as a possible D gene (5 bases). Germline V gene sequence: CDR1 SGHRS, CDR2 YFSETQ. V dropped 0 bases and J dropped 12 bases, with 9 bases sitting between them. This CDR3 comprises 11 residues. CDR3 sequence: CASSLGRVHTF. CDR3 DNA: TGCGCCAGCAGCTTGGGCAGGGTTCACACCTTC.

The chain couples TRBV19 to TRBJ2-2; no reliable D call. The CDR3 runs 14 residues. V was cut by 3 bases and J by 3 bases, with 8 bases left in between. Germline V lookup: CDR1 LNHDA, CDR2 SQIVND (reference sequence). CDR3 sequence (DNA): TGTGCCAGTAGTATTTTTCGGTACACCGGGGAGCTGTTTTTT. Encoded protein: CASSIFRYTGELFF.

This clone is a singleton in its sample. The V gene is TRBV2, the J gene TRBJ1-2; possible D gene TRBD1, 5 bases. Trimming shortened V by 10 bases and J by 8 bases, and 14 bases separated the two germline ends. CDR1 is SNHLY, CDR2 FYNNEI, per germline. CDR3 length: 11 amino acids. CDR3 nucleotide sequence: TGTGCCACCTCGACAGAGGAAGGCTACACCTTC. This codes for CATSTEEGYTF.

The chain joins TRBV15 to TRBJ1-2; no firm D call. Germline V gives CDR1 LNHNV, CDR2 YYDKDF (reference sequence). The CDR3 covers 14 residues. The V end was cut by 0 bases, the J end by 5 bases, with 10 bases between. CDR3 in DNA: TGTGCCACCAGCAGAGATGTGGGAGGGTATGGCTACACCTTC. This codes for CATSRDVGGYGYTF.

The CDR3 DNA follows: TGTGCCACCAGTGATAAGTTTACAGATACGCAGTATTTT. Amino acid sequence: CATSDKFTDTQYF. The chain joins TRBV24-1 to TRBJ2-3; no definite D call. The V and J ends lost 3 bases and 3 bases respectively, with 6 bases between them. The germline CDR1 and CDR2 sequences are KGHDR and SFDVKD. The CDR3 is made up of 13 amino acids.

As DNA, the CDR3 is TGTGCCAGCAGCTTAGCGCTCGCGGATCCTCGCACAGATACGCAGTATTTT. Protein product: CASSLALADPRTDTQYF. The V gene is TRBV7-2, the J gene TRBJ2-3; D is unresolved. With 0 bases removed from V and 1 base from J, the gap between germline ends came to 14 bases. The CDR3 runs 17 residues. Germline loops: CDR1 SGHTA, CDR2 FQGNSA.